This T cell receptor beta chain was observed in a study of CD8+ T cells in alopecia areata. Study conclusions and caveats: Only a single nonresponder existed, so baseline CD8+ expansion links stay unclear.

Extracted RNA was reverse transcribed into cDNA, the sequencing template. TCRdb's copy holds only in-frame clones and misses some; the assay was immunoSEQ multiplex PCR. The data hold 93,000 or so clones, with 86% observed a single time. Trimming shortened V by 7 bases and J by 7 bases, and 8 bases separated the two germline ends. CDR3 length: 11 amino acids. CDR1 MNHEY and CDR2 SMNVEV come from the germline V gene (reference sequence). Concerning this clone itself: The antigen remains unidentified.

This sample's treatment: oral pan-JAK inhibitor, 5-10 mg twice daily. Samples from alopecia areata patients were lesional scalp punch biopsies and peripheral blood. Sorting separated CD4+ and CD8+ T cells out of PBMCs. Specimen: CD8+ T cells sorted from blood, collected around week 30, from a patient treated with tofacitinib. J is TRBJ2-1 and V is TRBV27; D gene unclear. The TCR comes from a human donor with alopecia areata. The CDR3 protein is CASIGGNEQFF. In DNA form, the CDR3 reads TGTGCCAGCATTGGTGGGAATGAGCAGTTCTTC.